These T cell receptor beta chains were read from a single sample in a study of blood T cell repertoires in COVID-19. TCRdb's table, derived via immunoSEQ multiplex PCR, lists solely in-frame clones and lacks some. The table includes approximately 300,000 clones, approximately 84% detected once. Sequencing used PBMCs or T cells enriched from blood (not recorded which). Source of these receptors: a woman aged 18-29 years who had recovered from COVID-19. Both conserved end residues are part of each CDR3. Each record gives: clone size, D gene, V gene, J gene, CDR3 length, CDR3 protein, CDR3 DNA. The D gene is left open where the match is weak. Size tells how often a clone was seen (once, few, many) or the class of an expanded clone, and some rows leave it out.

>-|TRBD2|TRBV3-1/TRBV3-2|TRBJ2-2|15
CASSQIAGGAGELFF
TGTGCCAGCAGCCAAATAGCGGGAGGAGCCGGGGAGCTGTTTTTT
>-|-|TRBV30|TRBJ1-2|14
CAWSVGGAIGGYTF
TGTGCCTGGAGTGTGGGAGGGGCCATTGGAGGCTACACCTTC
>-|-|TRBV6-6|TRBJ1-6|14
CASSYGPYNSPLHF
TGTGCCAGCAGTTACGGGCCGTATAATTCACCCCTCCACTTT
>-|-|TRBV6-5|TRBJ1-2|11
CASSRDGGYTF
TGTGCCAGCTCACGGGATGGGGGCTACACCTTC
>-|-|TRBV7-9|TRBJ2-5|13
CASSRAGGETQYF
TGTGCCAGCAGTCGGGCCGGGGGAGAGACCCAGTACTTC
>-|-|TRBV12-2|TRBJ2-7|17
CASRSTGSGQGIHEQYF
TGTGCAAGTCGCTCAACGGGATCGGGACAGGGGATCCACGAGCAGTACTTC
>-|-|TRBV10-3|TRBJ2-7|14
CAISETRSSYEQYF
TGTGCCATCAGTGAGACCCGGAGCTCCTACGAGCAGTACTTC
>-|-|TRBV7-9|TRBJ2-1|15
CASSGPGLSYNEQFF
TGTGCCAGCAGCGGCCCGGGTCTTTCCTACAATGAGCAGTTCTTC
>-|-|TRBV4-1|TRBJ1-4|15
CASSQQGQGDEKLFF
TGCGCCAGCAGCCAACAGGGGCAGGGTGACGAAAAACTGTTTTTT
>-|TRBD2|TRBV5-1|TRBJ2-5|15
CASRPRTSSQETQYF
TGCGCCAGCAGACCAAGGACTAGCAGCCAAGAGACCCAGTACTTC
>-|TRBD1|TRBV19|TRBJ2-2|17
CASSFATGFANTGELFF
TGTGCCAGTAGTTTCGCGACAGGGTTCGCGAACACCGGGGAGCTGTTTTTT
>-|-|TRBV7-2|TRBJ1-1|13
CASFKAGEDEAFF
TGTGCCAGCTTCAAGGCGGGGGAAGACGAAGCTTTCTTT
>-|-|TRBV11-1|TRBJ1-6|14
CASSLAGSNSPLHF
TGTGCCAGCAGCTTAGCGGGGAGTAATTCACCCCTCCACTTT
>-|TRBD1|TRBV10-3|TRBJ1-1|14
CAIRGGQGDTEAFF
TGTGCCATCAGAGGGGGACAGGGAGACACTGAAGCTTTCTTT
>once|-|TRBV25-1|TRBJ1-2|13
CASTDSGSSGYTF
TGTGCCAGCACTGACAGCGGTTCTAGTGGCTACACCTTC
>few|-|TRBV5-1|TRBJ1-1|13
CASRGSGGTEAFF
TGCGCCAGCAGAGGGAGTGGTGGCACTGAAGCTTTCTTT
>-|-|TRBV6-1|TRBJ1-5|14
CASSESGVLQPQHF
TGTGCCAGCAGTGAATCCGGGGTCCTTCAGCCCCAGCATTTT
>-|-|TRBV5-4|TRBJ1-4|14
CASSLGGRGEKLFF
TGTGCCAGCAGCTTGGGAGGGCGAGGCGAAAAACTGTTTTTT
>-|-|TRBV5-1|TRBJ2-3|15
CASSAMPLGTDTQYF
TGCGCCAGCAGCGCTATGCCCCTGGGCACAGATACGCAGTATTTT
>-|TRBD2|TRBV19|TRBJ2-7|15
CASSIGGVSSYEQYF
TGTGCCAGTAGTATCGGGGGGGTTAGCTCCTACGAGCAGTACTTC
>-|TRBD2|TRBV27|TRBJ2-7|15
CASSVLGTSADEQYF
TGTGCCAGCAGTGTCCTCGGGACTAGCGCGGACGAGCAGTACTTC
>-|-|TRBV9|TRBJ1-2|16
CASSVDQQPSNYGYTF
TGTGCCAGCAGCGTAGATCAACAACCAAGTAACTATGGCTACACCTTC
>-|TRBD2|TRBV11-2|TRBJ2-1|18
CASSRTLATKSSYNEQFF
TGTGCCAGCAGCCGGACACTAGCGACAAAAAGCTCCTACAATGAGCAGTTCTTC
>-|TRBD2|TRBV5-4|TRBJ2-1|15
CASSFGTSGRSEQFF
TGTGCCAGCAGCTTCGGGACTAGCGGGAGGTCTGAGCAGTTCTTC
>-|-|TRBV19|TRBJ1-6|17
CASSGDGQPGYNSPLHF
TGTGCCAGTAGTGGAGATGGACAGCCTGGTTATAATTCACCCCTCCACTTT
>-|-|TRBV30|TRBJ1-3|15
CAWSPPTYSGNTIYF
TGTGCCTGGAGTCCTCCGACTTACTCTGGAAACACCATATATTTT
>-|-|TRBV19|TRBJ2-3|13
CASSMSAVDTQYF
TGTGCCAGTAGTATGTCTGCAGTTGATACGCAGTATTTT
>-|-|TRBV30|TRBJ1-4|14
CAWSGQLRNEKLFF
TGTGCCTGGAGTGGACAGCTGAGGAATGAAAAACTGTTTTTT
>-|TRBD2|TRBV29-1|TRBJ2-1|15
CSVRRTSGSYNEQFF
TGCAGCGTCCGAAGGACTAGCGGGTCATACAATGAGCAGTTCTTC
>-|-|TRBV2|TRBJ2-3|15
CASSEGGGVADTQYF
TGTGCCAGCAGTGAAGGAGGAGGGGTAGCAGATACGCAGTATTTT